The 15 T cell receptor beta chains given below trace back to one sample, sequenced in a study of cytomegalovirus exposure and HLA in healthy donors. With 60 Vbeta and 13 Jbeta primers, the PCR was carried out. Data came from immunoSEQ multiplex PCR; TCRdb stores just in-frame clones and leaves some out. The sample shows roughly 150,000 clones, approximately 70% of them seen only once. Sequencing used PBMCs. The receptors were gathered from a woman in her sixties or seventies in good health and CMV-seropositive.

V gene TRBV28 combines with J gene TRBJ1-4, with D perhaps matching TRBD1 (6 bases). V gave up 4 bases and J gave up 7 bases, with 16 bases separating them. The CDR3 contains 15 residues. CDR1 is MDHEN, CDR2 SYDVKM, per germline. CDR3 sequence (DNA): TGTGCCAGCAGTTACCCCGGGACACATAGTGAAAAACTGTTTTTT. This codes for CASSYPGTHSEKLFF.

The CDR3 protein is CASSGLNEKLFF. The CDR3 region has the DNA TGTGCCAGCAGTGGGCTTAATGAAAAACTGTTTTTT. This chain connects TRBV2 to TRBJ1-4; D is unclear. Germline V gives CDR1 SNHLY, CDR2 FYNNEI. The germline V and J ends were trimmed by 4 bases and 4 bases, with 4 bases remaining between them. This CDR3 spans 12 amino acids.

V usage is TRBV5-1 and J usage is TRBJ2-2, with 11 bases identical to TRBD1. Germline V gives CDR1 SGHRS, CDR2 YFSETQ. Trimming cost V 6 bases and J 6 bases; bases outside gene matches: 7. This CDR3 is 15 amino acids long. This CDR3 is CASNSGTGGPGELFF. CDR3 DNA sequence: TGCGCCAGCAACTCCGGGACAGGGGGACCCGGGGAGCTGTTTTTT.

This clone was seen only a few times. The rearrangement joins TRBV10-1 to TRBJ2-5; weak D call: TRBD2 (6 bases). The CDR3 extends over 15 amino acids. Per the germline V gene, CDR1 is WNHNN and CDR2 is SYGVQD (reference sequence). V lost 3 bases, J lost 7 bases, and 18 bases lay in between. The CDR3 is CASSDGSLTGGTQYF. CDR3 DNA: TGCGCCAGCAGTGACGGTAGCCTCACCGGGGGGACCCAGTACTTC.

In its sample, this clone was seen a few times. J is TRBJ1-2 and V is TRBV7-9; possibly TRBD1 for D (5 bases). Per the germline V gene, CDR1 is SEHNR and CDR2 is FQNEAQ (reference sequence). Trimming stripped 5 bases from V and 8 bases from J, with 12 bases between. The CDR3 runs 12 residues. As DNA, the CDR3 is TGTGCCAGCAGCCCTGGGGGGGGAGGCTACACCTTC. Amino acid sequence: CASSPGGGGYTF.

The genes are TRBV30 and TRBJ2-7; 13 positions agree with TRBD2. The length of the CDR3 is 16 residues. CDR1 and CDR2 (germline): GTSNPN, SVGIG (reference sequence). V lost 4 bases, J lost 6 bases, and 12 bases stayed unmatched. The CDR3: CAWKPGTSGTFSEQYF. The CDR3 DNA reads as TGTGCCTGGAAGCCCGGGACTAGCGGGACCTTTTCCGAGCAGTACTTC.

The CDR3 DNA reads TGTGCCAGCTCACCGGGACTAGCGGGTAAGCAGTTCTTC. Translation gives CASSPGLAGKQFF. This rearrangement joins TRBV18 to TRBJ2-1, with 12 bases matching TRBD2. CDR3 length: 13 amino acids. With 3 bases clipped from V and 11 bases from J, the junction kept 2 bases outside the gene matches. Per germline, CDR1 KGHSH and CDR2 LQKENI.

V usage is TRBV19 and J usage is TRBJ2-7; perhaps TRBD1 as D (6 bases). CDR3 length equals 15 residues. Germline V gene data show CDR1 as LNHDA and CDR2 as SQIVND (reference sequence). The germline V and J ends were trimmed by 3 bases and 4 bases, with 16 bases remaining between them. DNA of the CDR3: TGTGCCAGTAGTATTCAACGCAGGGGCACTTACGAGCAGTACTTC. It encodes CASSIQRRGTYEQYF.

The rearrangement links TRBV19 to TRBJ1-2; 7 positions agree with TRBD1. The junction had 4 bases not matched to a gene; V was cut back by 10 bases and J by 2 bases. CDR1 and CDR2 (germline): LNHDA, SQIVND (reference sequence). This CDR3 comprises 12 residues. The CDR3 region is CAIQTGNYGYTF. The CDR3 DNA is TGTGCCATTCAGACAGGGAACTATGGCTACACCTTC.

The chain links TRBV27 to TRBJ1-4; 8 bases align to TRBD1. J was trimmed by 8 bases and V by 6 bases; bases with no gene match: 11. The CDR3 consists of 15 residues. CDR1 is MNHEY, CDR2 SMNVEV, per germline (reference sequence). CDR3: CASSSGTGGREKLFF. In nucleotides, the CDR3 is TGTGCCAGCAGCTCCGGTACAGGGGGAAGAGAAAAACTGTTTTTT.

This rearrangement joins TRBV28 to TRBJ2-3; 7 bases are a match to TRBD2. CDR3 length: 15 residues. Per the germline V gene, CDR1 is MDHEN and CDR2 is SYDVKM. J lost 5 bases, V lost 6 bases, and 11 bases had no gene match. The CDR3 protein is CASSPRLAGVDTQYF. DNA of the CDR3: TGTGCCAGCAGCCCTCGTTTAGCGGGCGTAGATACGCAGTATTTT.

This clone was seen more than once but under ten times. The chain carries TRBV27 and TRBJ1-2; 9 nucleotides align to TRBD1. From germline, CDR1 is MNHEY and CDR2 SMNVEV (reference sequence). The CDR3 length is 15 residues. The J segment lost 9 bases and the V segment lost 3 bases, leaving 11 bases of the junction unmatched. The CDR3 loop reads CASSFWGQGGLRYTF. CDR3 coding DNA: TGTGCCAGCAGTTTCTGGGGACAGGGAGGGCTACGCTACACCTTC.

The chain couples TRBV2 to TRBJ2-2; TRBD1 aligns across 7 bases. J was trimmed by 1 base and V by 8 bases; bases with no gene match: 7. The CDR3 has 15 amino acids. In germline, CDR1 is SNHLY, CDR2 FYNNEI. The DNA for the CDR3 is TGTGCCAGCGGAAGACAGGGAGTGAACACCGGGGAGCTGTTTTTT. This encodes CASGRQGVNTGELFF.

This clone was detected only a few times. The rearrangement joins TRBV9 to TRBJ1-1; 7 bases line up with TRBD1. Per germline, CDR1 SGDLS and CDR2 YYNGEE. J was trimmed by 1 base and V by 3 bases; bases with no gene match: 0. This CDR3 is 13 amino acids long. This CDR3 reads CASSGDRNTEAFF. The CDR3 DNA is TGTGCCAGCAGCGGGGACAGGAACACTGAAGCTTTCTTT. Complete variable domain (other parts from reference TRBV9 and TRBJ1-1): DSGVTQTPKHLITATGQRVTLRCSPRSGDLSVYWYQQSLDQGLQFLIQYYNGEERAKGNILERFSAQQFPDLHSELNLSSLELGDSALYFCASSGDRNTEAFFGQGTRLTVV.

V is TRBV28 and J is TRBJ1-1, with TRBD1 matching over 8 bases. Trimming at V came to 6 bases and at J to 5 bases, leaving 5 bases not matched to a gene. CDR3 length equals 13 residues. The germline CDR1 and CDR2 sequences are MDHEN and SYDVKM. CDR3 sequence: CASSINRGTEAFF. CDR3 nucleotide sequence: TGTGCCAGCAGCATAAACAGGGGGACTGAAGCTTTCTTT.